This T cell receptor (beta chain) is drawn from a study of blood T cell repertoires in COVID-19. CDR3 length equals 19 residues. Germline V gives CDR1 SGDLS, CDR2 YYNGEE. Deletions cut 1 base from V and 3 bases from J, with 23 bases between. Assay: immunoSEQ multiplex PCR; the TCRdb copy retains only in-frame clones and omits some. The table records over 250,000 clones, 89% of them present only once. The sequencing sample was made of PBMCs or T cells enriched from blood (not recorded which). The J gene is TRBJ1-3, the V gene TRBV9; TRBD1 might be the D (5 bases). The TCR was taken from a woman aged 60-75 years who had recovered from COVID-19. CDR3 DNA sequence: TGTGCCAGCAGCGTAAACCCGGGGGGGGAACTTGTCGGTGGAAACACCATATATTTT. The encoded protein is CASSVNPGGELVGGNTIYF.